The clone carrying this TCR beta chain was counted only a few times. Antigen specificity is unknown. This entry comes from a study of T cells after yellow fever vaccination. About the research overall: Where fractions had low cell numbers, libraries were prepared from them with the SMART-Seq v4 Ultra Low Input RNA kit. Study-wide results and limits: Post-booster repertoires again held most primary-vaccination clones (about 96% CD4, about 88% CD8).

A universal primer site and UMIs were added as TCR cDNA was made by 5'RACE template switching. TCRdb itself ran the 5' RACE reads through MiXCR, one entry per CDR3 protein. The sample lists under 600,000 distinct CDR3 sequences, 21% occurring once. Germline V gene data show CDR1 as DFQATT and CDR2 as SNEGSKA (reference sequence). J was trimmed by 5 bases and V by 6 bases; bases with no gene match: 9. This CDR3 has 13 residues. The receptor comes from a man aged 18 to 29 who received the YFV17D yellow fever vaccine. This chain links TRBV20-1 with TRBJ2-5, with TRBD2 identical over 7 bases. This material consisted of PBMCs, taken about 20 days after the first yellow fever vaccination. CDR3 DNA: TGCAGTGCCCAAGCGGGGTCACGGGAGACCCAGTACTTC. Amino acid sequence: CSAQAGSRETQYF.